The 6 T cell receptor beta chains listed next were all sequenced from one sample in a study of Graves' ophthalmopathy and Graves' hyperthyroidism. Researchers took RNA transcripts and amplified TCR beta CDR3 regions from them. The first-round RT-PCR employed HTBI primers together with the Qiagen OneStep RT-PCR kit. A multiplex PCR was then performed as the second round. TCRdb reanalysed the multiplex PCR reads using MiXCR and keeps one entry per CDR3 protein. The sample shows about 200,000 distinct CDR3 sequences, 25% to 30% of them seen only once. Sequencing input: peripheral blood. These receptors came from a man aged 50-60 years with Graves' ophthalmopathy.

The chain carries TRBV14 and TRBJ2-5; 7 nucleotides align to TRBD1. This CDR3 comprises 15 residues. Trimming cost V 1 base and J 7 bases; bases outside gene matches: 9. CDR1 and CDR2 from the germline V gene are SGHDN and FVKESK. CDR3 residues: CASSQVRGPTGTQYF. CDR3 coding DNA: TGTGCCAGCAGCCAAGTGAGGGGGCCCACCGGGACCCAGTACTTC.

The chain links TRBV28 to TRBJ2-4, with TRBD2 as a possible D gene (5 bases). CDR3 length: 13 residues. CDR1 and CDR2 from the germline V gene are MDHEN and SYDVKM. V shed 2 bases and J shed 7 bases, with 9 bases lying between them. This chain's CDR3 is CASSLPGINIQYF. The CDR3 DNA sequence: TGTGCCAGCAGTTTACCCGGGATTAACATTCAGTACTTC.

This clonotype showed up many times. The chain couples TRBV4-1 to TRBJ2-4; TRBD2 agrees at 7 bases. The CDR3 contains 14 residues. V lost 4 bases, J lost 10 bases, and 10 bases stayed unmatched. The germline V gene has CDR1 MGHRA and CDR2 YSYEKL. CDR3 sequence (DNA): TGCGCCAGCAGCCTTGAGGGAGGGGACGGAATTCAGTACTTC. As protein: CASSLEGGDGIQYF.

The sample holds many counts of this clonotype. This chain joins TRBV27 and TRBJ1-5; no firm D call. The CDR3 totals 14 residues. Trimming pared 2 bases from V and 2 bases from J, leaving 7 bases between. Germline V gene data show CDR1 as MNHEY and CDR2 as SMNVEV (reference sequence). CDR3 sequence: CASSLSSGNQPQHF. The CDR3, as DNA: TGTGCCAGCAGTTTAAGTTCGGGCAATCAGCCCCAGCATTTT.

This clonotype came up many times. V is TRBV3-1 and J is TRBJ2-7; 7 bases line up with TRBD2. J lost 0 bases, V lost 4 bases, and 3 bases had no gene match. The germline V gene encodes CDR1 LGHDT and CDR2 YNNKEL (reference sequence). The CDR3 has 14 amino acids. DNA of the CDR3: TGTGCCAGCAGCCCTTGGGACTACTCCTACGAGCAGTACTTC. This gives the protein CASSPWDYSYEQYF.

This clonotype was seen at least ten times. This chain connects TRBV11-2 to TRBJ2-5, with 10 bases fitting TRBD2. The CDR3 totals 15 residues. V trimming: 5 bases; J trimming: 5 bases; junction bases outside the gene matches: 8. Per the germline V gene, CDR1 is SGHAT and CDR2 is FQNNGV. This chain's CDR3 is CASSLPSGSTETQYF. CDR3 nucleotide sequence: TGTGCCAGCAGCCTCCCTAGCGGGAGTACGGAGACCCAGTACTTC.